This T cell receptor beta chain was retrieved from a study of blood T cells in healthy people across ages. Overall study findings and caveats: There was no known CMV status for donors, so expanded clonotype changes were possibly confounded.

The CDR3 loop spans 16 amino acids. Losses at the gene ends were 5 bases for V and 3 bases for J; bases not matched to a gene: 9. In the case of this clonotype: Antigen specificity is unknown.

Next came a second PCR, run for about 7 to 11 cycles, which used a sample-barcoded 5' primer along with a J-beta primer mix. TCRdb redid the calling of the 5' RACE reads with MiXCR, one entry per CDR3 protein. The table lists 800,000 or so distinct CDR3 sequences, approximately 25% of them singletons. These data were also filed under a second study, of T cells of mothers and their children. From that study: Barcodes and 2-4 random nucleotides were added by M1S in the second PCR. Over 8 million TCR beta CDR3 reads were obtained from each mother, and about 3 million from each child.

The gene calls are TRBV12-3 or TRBV12-4 and TRBJ2-5; 10 bases are a match to TRBD2. Material: blood. This TCR derives from a boy aged 5 to 17 in good health. CDR3 protein: CASSPTSGGVKETQYF. CDR3 nucleotides: TGTGCCAGCAGTCCAACGAGCGGGGGGGTCAAAGAGACCCAGTACTTC.